A single sample gave rise to the 8 T cell receptor beta chains below, sequenced in a study of T cells in Graves' hyperthyroidism and ophthalmopathy. RNA transcripts served as the template for amplifying TCR beta CDR3 regions. The study used the HTBI primer set for a first-round RT-PCR of the TCR CDR3. One entry per CDR3 protein results from TCRdb running MiXCR on the multiplex PCR reads. The profile covers 500,000 or so distinct CDR3 sequences, with 17% appearing a single time and approximately 16% taken by the ten largest. The sample was blood. Every receptor here comes from a woman younger than 30 with Graves' ophthalmopathy.

V usage is TRBV7-9 and J usage is TRBJ1-4, with D perhaps matching TRBD1 (5 bases). The CDR3 runs 16 residues. Germline values: CDR1 SEHNR, CDR2 FQNEAQ (reference sequence). Trimming removed 2 bases from V and 8 bases from J, with 18 bases in between. The CDR3 DNA is TGTGCCAGCAGCTTACTAGACAGAGTTCATAAGGAAAAACTGTTTTTT. Translating it yields CASSLLDRVHKEKLFF. Filled out from reference TRBV7-9 and TRBJ1-4, the complete variable domain reads DTGVSQNPRHKITKRGQNVTFRCDPISEHNRLYWYRQTLGQGPEFLTYFQNEAQLEKSRLLSDRFSAERPKGSFSTLEIQRTEQGDSAMYLCASSLLDRVHKEKLFFGSGTQLSVL.

The rearrangement uses TRBV4-1 and TRBJ2-7; no definite D call. V was clipped by 3 bases and J by 2 bases, with 8 bases between them. The CDR3 runs 13 residues. Germline loops: CDR1 MGHRA, CDR2 YSYEKL. Here the CDR3 reads CASSHQTPYEQYF. The CDR3, as DNA: TGCGCCAGCAGCCACCAAACACCCTACGAGCAGTACTTC.

This clonotype was observed many times. V usage is TRBV15 and J usage is TRBJ1-5; D might be TRBD1 (5 bases). Trimming stripped 0 bases from V and 3 bases from J, with 9 bases between. Germline loops: CDR1 LNHNV, CDR2 YYDKDF (reference sequence). There are 15 residues in the CDR3. CDR3 bases: TGTGCCACCAGCAGAGATACCGGGACCAATCAGCCCCAGCATTTT. It translates to CATSRDTGTNQPQHF.

This clonotype was counted only a few times. The chain has TRBV15 and TRBJ1-6; no clear D. CDR3 length: 15 amino acids. Germline V gene sequence: CDR1 LNHNV, CDR2 YYDKDF (reference sequence). Trimming shortened V by 3 bases and J by 9 bases, and 15 bases separated the two germline ends. The DNA of the CDR3 is TGTGCCACCAGCAGGGGCTCGGGGTTTGGTTCACCCCTCCACTTT. Its translation: CATSRGSGFGSPLHF.

A remark on this clonotype: Being one base from a much bigger clone, this may be a read error. V is TRBV19 and J is TRBJ1-5; D ambiguous. This CDR3 contains 16 residues. Germline V gene data show CDR1 as LNHDA and CDR2 as SQIVND (reference sequence). V gave up 8 bases and J gave up 1 base, with 18 bases separating them. The chain's CDR3 is CASAEGWVTSNQPQHF. The CDR3 coding sequence is TGTGCCAGTGCCGAGGGATGGGTAACGAGCAATCAGCCCCAGCATTTT.

The table lists this clonotype with many counts. This chain connects TRBV3-1 to TRBJ2-3; D ambiguous. The CDR3 runs 15 residues. The germline gives CDR1 LGHDT, CDR2 YNNKEL (reference sequence). V was clipped by 0 bases and J by 0 bases, with 7 bases between them. CDR3 protein: CASSQELPSTDTQYF. Here the CDR3 DNA reads TGTGCCAGCAGCCAAGAACTGCCTAGCACAGATACGCAGTATTTT.

The chain employs TRBV4-3 and TRBJ1-6, with a possible D match to TRBD1 (5 bases). V was pared by 0 bases and J by 9 bases, with 12 bases between. Looked up from germline, CDR1 is LGHNA and CDR2 is YSLEER. The CDR3 loop spans 15 amino acids. CDR3 sequence: CASSQDQTVSSPLHF. CDR3 nucleotides: TGCGCCAGCAGCCAAGATCAGACAGTCAGTTCACCCCTCCACTTT.

V is TRBV5-6 and J is TRBJ1-2; 9 positions match TRBD1. The germline V gene has CDR1 SGHDT and CDR2 YYEEEE. The CDR3 totals 14 residues. The junction had 6 bases not matched to a gene; V was cut back by 4 bases and J by 5 bases. The CDR3 nucleotides read TGTGCCAGCAGCATACCGGACAGGGGATATGGCTACACCTTC. Its translation is CASSIPDRGYGYTF.